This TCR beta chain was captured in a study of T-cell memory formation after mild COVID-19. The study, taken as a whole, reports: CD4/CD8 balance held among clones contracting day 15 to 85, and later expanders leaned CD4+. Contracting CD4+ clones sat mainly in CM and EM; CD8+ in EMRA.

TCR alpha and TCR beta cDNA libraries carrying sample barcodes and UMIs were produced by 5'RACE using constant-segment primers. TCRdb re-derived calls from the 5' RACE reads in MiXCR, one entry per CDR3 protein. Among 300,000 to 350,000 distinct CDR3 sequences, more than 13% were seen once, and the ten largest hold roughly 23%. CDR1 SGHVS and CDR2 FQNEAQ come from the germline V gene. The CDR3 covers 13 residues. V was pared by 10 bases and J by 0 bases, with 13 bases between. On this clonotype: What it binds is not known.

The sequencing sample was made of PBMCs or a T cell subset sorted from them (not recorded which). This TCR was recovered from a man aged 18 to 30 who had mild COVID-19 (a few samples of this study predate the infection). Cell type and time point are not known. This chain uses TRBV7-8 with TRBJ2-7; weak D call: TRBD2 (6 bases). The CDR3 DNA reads TGTGCCACCGGGGCGGGGAGCTCCTACGAGCAGTACTTC. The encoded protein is CATGAGSSYEQYF.